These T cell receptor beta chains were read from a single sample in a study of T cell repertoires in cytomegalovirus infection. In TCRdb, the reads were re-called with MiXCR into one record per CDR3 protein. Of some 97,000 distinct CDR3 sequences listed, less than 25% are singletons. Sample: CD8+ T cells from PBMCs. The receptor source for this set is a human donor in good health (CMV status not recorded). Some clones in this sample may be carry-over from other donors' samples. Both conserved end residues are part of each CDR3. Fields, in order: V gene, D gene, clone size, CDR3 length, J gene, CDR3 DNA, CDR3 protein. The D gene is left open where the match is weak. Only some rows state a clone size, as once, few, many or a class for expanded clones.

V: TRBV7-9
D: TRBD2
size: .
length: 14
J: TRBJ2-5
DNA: TGTGCCAGCAGCCTTAGCGGGGGGTTAGAGACCCAGTACTTC
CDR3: CASSLSGGLETQYF

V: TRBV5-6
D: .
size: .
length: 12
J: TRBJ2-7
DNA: TGTGCCAGCAGCTTGGACGACCAGGGAAAGTACTTC
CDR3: CASSLDDQGKYF

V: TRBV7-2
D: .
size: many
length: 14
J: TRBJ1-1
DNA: TGTGCCAGCAGCTCGCCGACGGGAGGGACTGAAGCTTTCTTT
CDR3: CASSSPTGGTEAFF

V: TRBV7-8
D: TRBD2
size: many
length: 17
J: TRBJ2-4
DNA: TGTGCCAGCAGCTCGGAGGTAGCGGGGGGGGCCAAAAACATTCAGTACTTC
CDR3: CASSSEVAGGAKNIQYF

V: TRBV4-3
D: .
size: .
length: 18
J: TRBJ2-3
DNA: TGCGCCAGCAGCCAAGACTCCGTCCAGACTAGGAGCACAGATACGCAGTATTTT
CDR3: CASSQDSVQTRSTDTQYF

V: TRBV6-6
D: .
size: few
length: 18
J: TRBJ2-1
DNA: TGTGCCAGCAGTCCCGCCTTAAGCGGAACCCTCATTAGGAGTGAGCAGTTCTTC
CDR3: CASSPALSGTLIRSEQFF

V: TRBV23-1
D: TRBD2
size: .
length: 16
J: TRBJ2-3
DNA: TGCGCCAGCAGTCATGTTGGACTAGCGGCCACAGATACGCAGTATTTT
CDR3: CASSHVGLAATDTQYF

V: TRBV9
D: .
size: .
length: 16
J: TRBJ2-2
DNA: TGTGCCAGCAGCCCCCCGGGTGGAGGGGCGGCCGGGGAGCTGTTTTTT
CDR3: CASSPPGGGAAGELFF

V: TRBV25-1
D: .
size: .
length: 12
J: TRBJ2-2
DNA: TGTGCCAGCAGTGAGGGAACCGGGGAGCTGTTTTTT
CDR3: CASSEGTGELFF

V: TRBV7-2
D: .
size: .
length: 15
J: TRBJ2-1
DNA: TGTGCCAGCAGCGGAGACGGGCGCGCCTACAATGAGCAGTTCTTC
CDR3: CASSGDGRAYNEQFF

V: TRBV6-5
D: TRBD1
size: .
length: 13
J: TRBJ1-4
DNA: TGTGCCAGTCGACAGGGGTCCGGTGAAAAACTGTTTTTT
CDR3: CASRQGSGEKLFF

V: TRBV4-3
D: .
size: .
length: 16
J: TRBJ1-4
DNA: TGCGCCAGCAGCCAAGGATACAGGGATACTAATGAAAAACTGTTTTTT
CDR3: CASSQGYRDTNEKLFF

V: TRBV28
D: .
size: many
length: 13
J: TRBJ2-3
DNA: TGTGCCAGCAGTTTGGACGCCACAGATACGCAGTATTTT
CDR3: CASSLDATDTQYF

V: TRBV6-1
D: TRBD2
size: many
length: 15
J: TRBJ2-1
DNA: TGTGCCAGCAGTGAAGGACTAGCGGGTTACAATGAGCAGTTCTTC
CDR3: CASSEGLAGYNEQFF

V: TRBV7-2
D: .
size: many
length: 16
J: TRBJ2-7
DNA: TGTGCCAGCAGCTCTCCGTCGGGGACTCCAATAGGAGAGCAGTACTTC
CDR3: CASSSPSGTPIGEQYF

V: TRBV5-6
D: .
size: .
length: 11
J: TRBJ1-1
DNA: TGTGCCAGCAGCTTTCTGAGAGACTCCTTCTTT
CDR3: CASSFLRDSFF

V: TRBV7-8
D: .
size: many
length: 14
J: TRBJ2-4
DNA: TGTGCCAGCAGCTTAGAACTAGCCAAAAACATTCAGTACTTC
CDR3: CASSLELAKNIQYF

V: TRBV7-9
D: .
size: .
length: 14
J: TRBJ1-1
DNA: TGTGCCAGCAGCTTGGGTGGGAGGAACACTGAAGCTTTCTTT
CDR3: CASSLGGRNTEAFF

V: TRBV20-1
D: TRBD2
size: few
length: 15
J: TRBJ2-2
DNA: TGCAGTGCTAGTGTAATAGCGGGAGATGTCGGGGAGCTGTTTTTT
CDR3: CSASVIAGDVGELFF

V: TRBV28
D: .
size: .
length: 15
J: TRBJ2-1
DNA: TGTGCCAGCAGTTCGACAGGGAGGCCCTACAATGAGCAGTTCTTC
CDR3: CASSSTGRPYNEQFF

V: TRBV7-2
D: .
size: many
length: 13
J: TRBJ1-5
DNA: TGTGCCAGCAGCCGGGATAGCAATCGGCCCCAGCATTTT
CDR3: CASSRDSNRPQHF

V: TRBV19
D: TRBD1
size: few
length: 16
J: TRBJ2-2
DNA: TGTGCCAGTAGTAAAACGGACAGGTTCAACACCGGGGAGCTGTTTTTT
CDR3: CASSKTDRFNTGELFF

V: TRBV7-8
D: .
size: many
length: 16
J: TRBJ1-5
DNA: TGTGCCAGCAGCTTAGCAGGCAGGGCCGGGAATCAGCCCCAGCATTTT
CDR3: CASSLAGRAGNQPQHF

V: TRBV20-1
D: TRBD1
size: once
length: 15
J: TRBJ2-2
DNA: TGCAGTGCTCTTTCCGGGACAGAGAACACCGGGGAGCTGTTTTTT
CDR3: CSALSGTENTGELFF

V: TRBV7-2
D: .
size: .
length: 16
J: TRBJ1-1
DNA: TGTGCCAGCAGCTTTGGGGACGAAGGTTTGAACACTGAAGCTTTCTTT
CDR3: CASSFGDEGLNTEAFF

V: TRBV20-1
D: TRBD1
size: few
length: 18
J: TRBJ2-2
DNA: TGCAGTGCTAGAGATCTTAACGGGACAGGGCGGAACACCGGGGAGCTGTTTTTT
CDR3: CSARDLNGTGRNTGELFF

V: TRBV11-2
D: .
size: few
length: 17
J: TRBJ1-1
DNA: TGTGCCAGCAGCTTAGTAGGTGGCCGGACACCTTACACTGAAGCTTTCTTT
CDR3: CASSLVGGRTPYTEAFF

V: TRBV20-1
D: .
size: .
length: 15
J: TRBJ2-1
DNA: TGCAGTGCTAGCGCCGTTGGGATGACCTACAATGAGCAGTTCTTC
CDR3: CSASAVGMTYNEQFF

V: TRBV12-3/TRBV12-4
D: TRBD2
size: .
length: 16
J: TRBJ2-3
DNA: TGTGCCAGCAGTACGACTAGCGGGGGGGCCACAGATACGCAGTATTTT
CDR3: CASSTTSGGATDTQYF

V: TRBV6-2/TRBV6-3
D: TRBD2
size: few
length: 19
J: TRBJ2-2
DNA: TGTGCCAGCAGAACCAAACCGGGACTAGCGGGGGAGAACACCGGGGAGCTGTTTTTT
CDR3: CASRTKPGLAGENTGELFF

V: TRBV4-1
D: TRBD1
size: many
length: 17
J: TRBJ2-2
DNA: TGCGCCAGCAGCCAACACACCGGGACAGGGTTCGCCGGGGAGCTGTTTTTT
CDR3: CASSQHTGTGFAGELFF

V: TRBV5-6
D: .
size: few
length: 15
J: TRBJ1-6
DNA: TGTGCCAGCAGCTTGATTCAGGAAGATAATTCACCCCTCCACTTT
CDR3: CASSLIQEDNSPLHF

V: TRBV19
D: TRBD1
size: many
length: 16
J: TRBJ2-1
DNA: TGTGCCAGTAGTATCCCTACCGGACAGGGTAGCTATGAGCAGTTCTTC
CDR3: CASSIPTGQGSYEQFF

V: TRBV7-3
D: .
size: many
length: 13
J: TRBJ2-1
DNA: TGTGCCAGCAGCTTTGGAACAAACAATGAGCAGTTCTTC
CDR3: CASSFGTNNEQFF

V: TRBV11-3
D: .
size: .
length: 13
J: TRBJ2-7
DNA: TGTGCCAGCAGCTCCCAGGGGCCCCCTGAGCAGTACTTC
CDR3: CASSSQGPPEQYF

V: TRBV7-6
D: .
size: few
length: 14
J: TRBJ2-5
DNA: TGTGCCAGCAGCTTAGCTTCGCTCCAAGAGACCCAGTACTTC
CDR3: CASSLASLQETQYF

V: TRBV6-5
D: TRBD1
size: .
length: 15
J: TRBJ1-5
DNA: TGTGCCAGCAAACTCCAGGGGGGCGCGGGTCAGCCCCAGCATTTT
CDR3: CASKLQGGAGQPQHF

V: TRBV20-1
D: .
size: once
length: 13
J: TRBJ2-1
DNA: TGCAGTGCTAGGGGAGACTCCTACAATGAGCAGTTCTTC
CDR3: CSARGDSYNEQFF

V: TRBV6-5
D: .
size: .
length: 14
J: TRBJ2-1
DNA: TGTGCCAGCAGTTATCTCGGCGGAGGGGATGAGCAGTTCTTC
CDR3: CASSYLGGGDEQFF

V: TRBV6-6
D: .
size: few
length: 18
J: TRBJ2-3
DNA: TGTGCCAGCAGCCCCCTGTCGGCTACCCTTCGGCTCACAGATACGCAGTATTTT
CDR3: CASSPLSATLRLTDTQYF

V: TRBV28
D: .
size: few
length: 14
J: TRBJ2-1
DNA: TGTGCCAGCAGTTTGACAGACTCCTACAATGAGCAGTTCTTC
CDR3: CASSLTDSYNEQFF

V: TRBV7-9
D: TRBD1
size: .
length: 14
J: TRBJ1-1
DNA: TGTGCCAGCAGCTCCACGACAGGGAGGGGGAACGCTTTCTTT
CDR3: CASSSTTGRGNAFF

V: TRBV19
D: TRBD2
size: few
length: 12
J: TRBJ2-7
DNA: TGTGCCAGTAGTTTCGGGACTAACGAGCAGTACTTC
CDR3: CASSFGTNEQYF

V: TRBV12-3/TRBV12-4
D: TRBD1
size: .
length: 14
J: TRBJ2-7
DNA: TGTGCCAGCAGTTACAAAGGACAGGGGGGGGAGCAGTACTTC
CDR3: CASSYKGQGGEQYF

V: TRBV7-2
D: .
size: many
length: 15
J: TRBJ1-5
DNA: TGTGCCAGCAGCTTAGCAGGGGATAGCAATCAGCCCCAGCATTTT
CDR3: CASSLAGDSNQPQHF

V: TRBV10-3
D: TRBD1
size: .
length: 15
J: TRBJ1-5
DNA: TGTGCCATCAGTGGGGGACAGGGGGACAATCAGCCCCAGCATTTT
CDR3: CAISGGQGDNQPQHF

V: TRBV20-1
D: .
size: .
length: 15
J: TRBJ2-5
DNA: TGCAGTGCTAGGGGCCCTGTCACCCCGGGAGAGACCCAGTACTTC
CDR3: CSARGPVTPGETQYF

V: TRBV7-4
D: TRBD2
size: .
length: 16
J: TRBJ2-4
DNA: TGTGCCAGCAGCTTAGTAGCGGGAGTAGCCAAAAACATTCAGTACTTC
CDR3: CASSLVAGVAKNIQYF

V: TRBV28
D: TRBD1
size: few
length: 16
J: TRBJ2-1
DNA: TGTGCCAGCAGTTTGTGGACAGGGAGCCAGGAGAATGAGCAGTTCTTC
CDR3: CASSLWTGSQENEQFF

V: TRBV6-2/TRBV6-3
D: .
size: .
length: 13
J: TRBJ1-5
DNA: TGTGCCAGCAGTTACTGGGGGAATCAGCCCCAGCATTTT
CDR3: CASSYWGNQPQHF

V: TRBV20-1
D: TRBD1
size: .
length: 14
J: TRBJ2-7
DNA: TGCAGTGCTCCGGACAGGAGGAGCTCCTACGAGCAGTACTTC
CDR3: CSAPDRRSSYEQYF

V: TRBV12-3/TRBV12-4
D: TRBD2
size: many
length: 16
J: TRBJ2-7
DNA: TGTGCCAGCAGTTTGTTCAGCGGGGGGCCGAACTACGAGCAGTACTTC
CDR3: CASSLFSGGPNYEQYF